One and the same sample provided the 28 T cell receptor beta chains below, sequenced in a study of cytomegalovirus exposure and HLA in healthy donors (dated by TCRdb to between 2016 and 2019). The library was prepared using the immunoSEQ multiplex PCR assay. For the multiplex PCR, a mixture combining 60 forward primers for TCR Vbeta segments and 13 reverse primers for TCR Jbeta segments was used. This is the immuneACCESS table as TCRdb keeps it, with only in-frame sequences that have V and J called. A part of the clones is gone; compared with another copy, unresolved V genes explain less than half, and the rest is unexplained. This sample comprises fewer than 200,000 clones, about 69% of them detected only once. The top ten hold 2.5% of the sample. What was sequenced was PBMCs. These receptors all come from a human donor in good health.

The rearrangement uses TRBV27 and TRBJ2-7, with 9 bases aligning to TRBD1. CDR1 and CDR2 (germline): MNHEY, SMNVEV (reference sequence). J gave up 5 bases and V 5 bases, and 7 bases lay outside the gene matches. The CDR3 runs to 14 residues. CDR3 coding DNA: TGTGCCAGCAGTAACTACAACAGGGGGCACGAGCAGTACTTC. Encoded protein: CASSNYNRGHEQYF.

CDR3 loop: CASSQDKLAGGRGNEQFF. Written as DNA, the CDR3 is TGTGCCAGCAGCCAAGATAAGCTAGCGGGGGGGAGAGGCAATGAGCAGTTCTTC. This chain connects TRBV4-2 to TRBJ2-1; 12 nucleotides match TRBD2. Germline V gene data show CDR1 as LGHNA and CDR2 as YNFKEQ. Losses at the gene ends were 0 bases for V and 6 bases for J; bases not matched to a gene: 9. The CDR3 sequence is 18 residues long.

V gene TRBV28 combines with J gene TRBJ1-1, with TRBD1 matching 9 bases. CDR1 and CDR2 (germline): MDHEN, SYDVKM. The J segment lost 4 bases and the V segment lost 3 bases, leaving 15 bases of the junction unmatched. This CDR3 region has 18 residues. The CDR3 DNA reads TGTGCCAGCAGTTTCTGGTTACAGGGGGCTGGGTTAGGCACTGAAGCTTTCTTT. It yields the protein CASSFWLQGAGLGTEAFF.

The J gene is TRBJ2-7, the V gene TRBV10-2; 7 bases map to TRBD2. Germline values: CDR1 WSHSY, CDR2 SAAADI. V lost 6 bases to trimming and J lost 6 bases; unmatched junction nucleotides: 8. This CDR3 has 13 amino acids. The CDR3 region has the DNA TGCGCCAGCAGGTTGGGCAGGGAGGGCGAGCAGTACTTC. Translation gives CASRLGREGEQYF.

V is TRBV5-8 and J is TRBJ2-5; 13 nucleotides line up with TRBD2. Per the germline V gene, CDR1 is SGHTS and CDR2 is YDEGEE. The V and J ends lost 0 bases and 4 bases, in that order; junction bases with no gene match: 6. The CDR3 has 17 amino acids. CDR3 loop: CASSLAPRTSGGETQYF. The CDR3 DNA is TGTGCCAGCAGCTTGGCCCCCCGGACTAGCGGGGGAGAGACCCAGTACTTC.

The gene calls are TRBV11-2 and TRBJ1-1, with D maybe TRBD1 (6 bases). CDR3 length: 12 residues. The ends were cut back, 5 bases at V and 11 bases at J, with 15 bases in the middle. The germline V gene encodes CDR1 SGHAT and CDR2 FQNNGV. CDR3 sequence reads: CASSLPGVGAFF. The CDR3 region has the DNA TGTGCCAGCAGCCTACCAGGGGTCGGCGCTTTCTTT.

V usage is TRBV25-1 and J usage is TRBJ1-4, with D perhaps TRBD1 (5 bases). This CDR3 has 14 residues. CDR1 is MGHDK and CDR2 is SYGVNS in the germline V gene. With 4 bases removed from V and 8 bases from J, the gap between germline ends came to 14 bases. The CDR3 DNA follows: TGTGCCAGCAGTGTTCCAGGAGGGGCAGAAAAACTGTTTTTT. It encodes CASSVPGGAEKLFF.

V and J are TRBV14 and TRBJ2-1; 8 bases line up with TRBD1. This CDR3 contains 15 residues. V trimming: 1 base; J trimming: 7 bases; junction bases outside the gene matches: 6. Germline values: CDR1 SGHDN, CDR2 FVKESK. CDR3 sequence reads: CASSQGVTGGNEQFF. The CDR3 DNA is TGTGCCAGCAGCCAAGGGGTCACAGGGGGGAATGAGCAGTTCTTC.

This clone was observed a single time. The chain employs TRBV7-2 and TRBJ2-1; 9 bases map to TRBD2. CDR3 size: 17 residues. Germline CDR1 reads SGHTA; CDR2 reads FQGNSA. With 7 bases clipped from V and 9 bases from J, the junction kept 19 bases outside the gene matches. The CDR3 loop reads CASTIKPGLAVIGEQFF. The CDR3 nucleotides read TGTGCCAGCACCATAAAACCGGGACTAGCAGTAATAGGTGAGCAGTTCTTC.

The rearrangement joins TRBV2 to TRBJ1-6; a weak D match, TRBD1 (5 bases). The CDR3 runs to 15 residues. CDR1 SNHLY and CDR2 FYNNEI come from the germline V gene. V lost 7 bases to trimming and J lost 7 bases, with 17 bases between them. The CDR3 region has the DNA TGTGCCAGCATTACGACATGGGGCCCCAATTCACCCCTCCACTTT. Translation gives CASITTWGPNSPLHF.

The chain links TRBV19 to TRBJ1-3, with unresolved D. The CDR3 spans 13 residues. Deletions cut 8 bases from V and 0 bases from J, with 8 bases between. Germline CDR1 LNHDA, CDR2 SQIVND (reference sequence). CDR3 residues: CASWRSSGNTIYF. CDR3 bases: TGTGCCAGTTGGAGAAGCTCTGGAAACACCATATATTTT.

The genes are TRBV11-2 and TRBJ2-3; TRBD2 matches at 10 bases. The J segment lost 4 bases and the V segment lost 8 bases, leaving 12 bases of the junction unmatched. Germline V CDR1 and CDR2: SGHAT, FQNNGV. CDR3 length: 16 amino acids. The CDR3 here is CASRFSGGPMADTQYF. CDR3 sequence (DNA): TGTGCCAGCCGTTTTAGCGGGGGGCCGATGGCAGATACGCAGTATTTT.

The rearrangement links TRBV5-1 to TRBJ2-2; 9 nucleotides line up with TRBD2. Germline loops: CDR1 SGHRS, CDR2 YFSETQ. The V segment lost 0 bases and the J segment 1 base; nucleotides outside the gene matches: 1. This CDR3 comprises 16 residues. The CDR3 DNA follows: TGCGCCAGCAGCTTGGATAGCGGGGGGAACACCGGGGAGCTGTTTTTT. It translates to CASSLDSGGNTGELFF.

The chain is built from TRBV19 and TRBJ2-7, with 9 bases that match TRBD1. V dropped 2 bases and J dropped 7; count of bases not matched to a gene: 9. CDR3 size: 15 residues. Germline V gene lookup returns CDR1 LNHDA and CDR2 SQIVND (reference sequence). The CDR3 nucleotides read TGTGCCAGTAGTATAACAGGGACAGGGCGGTGGGAGCAGTACTTC. This encodes CASSITGTGRWEQYF.

The V call is TRBV19, the J call TRBJ1-2; TRBD1 is a possible D gene (6 bases). This CDR3 spans 15 amino acids. Germline V gene lookup returns CDR1 LNHDA and CDR2 SQIVND (reference sequence). The ends were cut back, 11 bases at V and 7 bases at J, with 26 bases in the middle. CDR3 DNA: TGTGCCCCCTGTGGGGGGGCGCGTCTCTTCGGTGGCTACACCTTC. Amino acid sequence: CAPCGGARLFGGYTF.

DNA for the CDR3: TGTGCCAGCAGCTCCCAAATCGGGGACACTGAAGCTTTCTTT. Its translation is CASSSQIGDTEAFF. The chain carries TRBV7-2 and TRBJ1-1; D remains ambiguous. V was cut by 4 bases and J by 3 bases, with 12 bases left in between. Germline V lookup: CDR1 SGHTA, CDR2 FQGNSA. This CDR3 has 14 amino acids.

This clone was seen once. The J gene is TRBJ2-7, the V gene TRBV4-1; TRBD1 might be the D (7 bases). The CDR3 is 16 amino acids. V was cut by 5 bases and J by 2 bases, with 19 bases left in between. Per the germline V gene, CDR1 is MGHRA and CDR2 is YSYEKL. In DNA, the CDR3 is TGCGCCAGCAGCGAAGTGGTGGCAGGGGGGCCCTACGAGCAGTACTTC. Translation gives CASSEVVAGGPYEQYF.

Written as DNA, the CDR3 is TGTGCCAGCAGAATATCGGATACGGGAGTGACCTACGAGCAGTACTTC. It encodes CASRISDTGVTYEQYF. The chain employs TRBV4-2 and TRBJ2-7; maybe TRBD2 (6 bases). The CDR3 is 16 residues long. V was cut by 6 bases and J by 2 bases, with 20 bases left in between. CDR1 and CDR2 from the germline V gene are LGHNA and YNFKEQ.

This clone showed up just a few times. This chain uses TRBV14 with TRBJ2-1; 12 nucleotides align to TRBD1. V lost 4 bases, J lost 7 bases, and 2 bases stayed unmatched. Germline V CDR1 and CDR2: SGHDN, FVKESK. The CDR3 contains 14 residues. CDR3 DNA: TGTGCCAGCAGCCGGGACAGGGGGCAGAATGAGCAGTTCTTC. Amino acid sequence: CASSRDRGQNEQFF. The whole variable domain, filled in from reference TRBV14 and TRBJ2-1, reads EAGVTQFPSHSVIEKGQTVTLRCDPISGHDNLYWYRRVMGKEIKFLLHFVKESKQDESGMPNNRFLAERTGGTYSTLKVQPAELEDSGVYFCASSRDRGQNEQFFGPGTRLTVL.

The rearrangement links TRBV27 to TRBJ1-2; D gene uncertain. The CDR3 totals 13 residues. V gave up 4 bases and J gave up 8 bases, with 14 bases separating them. Germline values: CDR1 MNHEY, CDR2 SMNVEV (reference sequence). CDR3 amino acids: CASSSSGEWGYTF. Here the CDR3 DNA reads TGTGCCAGCAGTTCCTCAGGTGAATGGGGCTACACCTTC.

The V call is TRBV5-5, the J call TRBJ1-6; D may be TRBD1 (6 bases). The CDR3 extends over 13 amino acids. Trimming cost V 2 bases and J 13 bases, with 13 bases left between them. Germline V CDR1 and CDR2: SGHKS, YYEKEE (reference sequence). The CDR3 DNA reads as TGTGCCAGCAGCTTAGCAGGGGCCGACCCCCTCCACTTT. It translates to CASSLAGADPLHF.

The rearrangement uses TRBV6-6 and TRBJ1-2, with a possible D match to TRBD1 (6 bases). The CDR3 extends over 14 amino acids. Trimming shortened V by 7 bases and J by 5 bases, and 17 bases separated the two germline ends. Germline CDR1 MNHNY, CDR2 SVGAGI (reference sequence). In nucleotides, the CDR3 is TGTGCCAGCACCCCGACAGGTGACCGATATGGCTACACCTTC. Its protein product is CASTPTGDRYGYTF.

The chain uses TRBV15 and TRBJ2-1; D possibly corresponds to TRBD1 (6 bases). This CDR3 is 18 amino acids long. The germline V and J ends were trimmed by 2 bases and 2 bases, with 19 bases remaining between them. CDR1 is LNHNV, CDR2 YYDKDF, per germline (reference sequence). CDR3 region: CATSRPYYSDSTYNEQFF. Written as DNA, the CDR3 is TGTGCCACCAGCAGACCCTATTACTCGGACAGCACCTACAATGAGCAGTTCTTC.

With regard to this clone: Other nucleotide sequences in the sample specify the same CDR3. The chain recombines TRBV5-1 with TRBJ1-1, with a weak D call TRBD1 (5 bases). CDR3 length equals 14 residues. Germline V gene data show CDR1 as SGHRS and CDR2 as YFSETQ. The V end was cut by 0 bases, the J end by 2 bases, with 8 bases between. The DNA for the CDR3 is TGCGCCAGCAGCTTGGGTGACAGAAACACTGAAGCTTTCTTT. This gives the protein CASSLGDRNTEAFF.

This clone was detected only a few times. The chain has TRBV6-1 and TRBJ2-5; 8 bases match TRBD1. Judging by the DNA end, TRBJ2-7 fits better; the J call may be wrong. CDR3 length: 16 residues. In germline, CDR1 is MNHNS, CDR2 SASEGT. CDR3 DNA sequence: TGTGCCAGCAGTGTTTTGCCAGGGGGCTCCCCCTACGAGCAGTACTTC. Its protein product is CASSVLPGGSPYEQYF.

The chain couples TRBV25-1 to TRBJ2-3, with no clear D. CDR1 is MGHDK and CDR2 is SYGVNS in the germline V gene. CDR3 size: 14 residues. V lost 2 bases to trimming and J lost 0 bases, with 6 bases between them. CDR3 sequence reads: CASSEPISTDTQYF. The CDR3 DNA is TGTGCCAGCAGTGAACCAATCAGCACAGATACGCAGTATTTT. Supplemented by reference TRBV25-1 and TRBJ2-3, the full variable domain reads EADIYQTPRYLVIGTGKKITLECSQTMGHDKMYWYQQDPGMELHLIHYSYGVNSTEKGDLSSESTVSRIRTEHFPLTLESARPSHTSQYLCASSEPISTDTQYFGPGTRLTVL.

In this sample, this clone turned up once. The chain links TRBV7-3 to TRBJ1-3; the D gene is possibly TRBD1 (5 bases). CDR1 is SGHTA, CDR2 FQGTGA, per germline. CDR3 length equals 17 residues. V was cut by 1 base and J by 2 bases, with 15 bases left in between. The CDR3 DNA is TGTGCCAGCAGCTTAAGTCCAGCGGGGACTGCTGGAAACACCATATATTTT. Protein: CASSLSPAGTAGNTIYF.

The CDR3 sequence: CASSPPRGYGYTF. CDR3 in DNA: TGTGCCAGCTCACCACCTAGGGGGTATGGCTACACCTTC. The gene calls are TRBV18 and TRBJ1-2; weak D call: TRBD1 (6 bases). The CDR3 runs to 13 residues. V was shortened by 0 bases and J by 5 bases, with 7 bases between the two germline ends. Germline CDR1 is KGHSH and CDR2 is LQKENI. Supplemented by reference TRBV18 and TRBJ1-2, the full variable domain reads NAGVMQNPRHLVRRRGQEARLRCSPMKGHSHVYWYRQLPEEGLKFMVYLQKENIIDESGMPKERFSAEFPKEGPSILRIQQVVRGDSAAYFCASSPPRGYGYTFGSGTRLTVV.